These T cell receptor beta chains were read from a single sample in a study of neurological immune-mediated disorders. TCRdb ran MiXCR on the 5' RACE reads and lists one entry per CDR3 protein. The table records about 70,000 distinct CDR3 sequences, approximately 5% of them present only once. Material: PBMCs. Receptors originate from a woman in her seventies with multiple sclerosis. Both conserved end residues are part of each CDR3. The order of the fields is V gene, J gene, clone size, D gene, CDR3 protein, CDR3 DNA. D genes are given only for firm matches. Clone size is stated in some rows and not others, as once, few, many or a class when expanded.

>TRBV20-1|TRBJ2-7|many|TRBD2
CSARDTLAGRLYDPYEQYF
TGCAGTGCTAGAGATACCCTAGCGGGACGGTTATATGATCCCTACGAGCAGTACTTC
>TRBV7-9|TRBJ1-1|few|NA
CASSSTMNTEAFF
TGTGCCAGCAGCTCGACAATGAACACTGAAGCTTTCTTT
>TRBV5-1|TRBJ2-1|many|TRBD2
CASSVGTSGSFEQFF
TGCGCCAGCAGCGTCGGGACTAGCGGGAGCTTTGAGCAGTTCTTC
>TRBV7-9|TRBJ2-3|NA|NA
CASSSPPGRSTDTQYF
TGTGCCAGCAGCTCCCCTCCGGGACGGAGCACAGATACGCAGTATTTT
>TRBV7-2|TRBJ2-3|many|TRBD2
CASSLVPAGVSTDTQYF
TGTGCCAGCAGCTTAGTCCCAGCGGGAGTTAGCACAGATACGCAGTATTTT
>TRBV5-1|TRBJ2-7|many|TRBD1
CASSARQGIRDEQYF
TGCGCCAGCAGCGCTCGACAGGGGATCAGGGACGAGCAGTACTTC
>TRBV18|TRBJ2-1|many|NA
CASSQAFSYNEQFF
TGTGCCAGCTCACAAGCATTTTCCTACAATGAGCAGTTCTTC
>TRBV7-2|TRBJ2-3|many|NA
CASSLVSGASGTDTQYF
TGTGCCAGCAGCTTAGTTTCCGGGGCCTCTGGCACAGATACGCAGTATTTT
>TRBV3-1|TRBJ1-6|many|TRBD1
CASSHLDRDSPLHF
TGTGCCAGCAGCCACCTGGACAGGGACTCACCCCTCCACTTT
>TRBV5-1|TRBJ2-1|many|NA
CASSLSTASYNEQFF
TGCGCCAGCAGCTTGAGTACAGCTTCCTACAATGAGCAGTTCTTC
>TRBV27|TRBJ2-7|many|TRBD2
CASSLSGLAGSYEQYF
TGTGCCAGCAGTTTATCGGGACTAGCGGGCTCCTACGAGCAGTACTTC
>TRBV7-2|TRBJ2-3|many|TRBD2
CASSLVALAGGSFTDTQYF
TGTGCCAGCAGCTTAGTGGCGTTAGCGGGAGGTTCTTTCACAGATACGCAGTATTTT
>TRBV15|TRBJ1-2|many|NA
CATPTGNYGYTF
TGTGCCACCCCGACAGGAAACTATGGCTACACCTTC
>TRBV7-8|TRBJ1-2|many|TRBD1
CASSPPDDRDIYGYTF
TGTGCCAGCAGCCCTCCCGATGACAGGGACATCTATGGCTACACCTTC
>TRBV7-9|TRBJ2-3|many|NA
CASSLDGGTDTQYF
TGTGCCAGCAGCTTGGATGGGGGCACAGATACGCAGTATTTT
>TRBV20-1|TRBJ2-7|few|TRBD2
CSASHGLAGGGEQYF
TGCAGTGCTTCTCACGGACTAGCGGGAGGAGGGGAGCAGTACTTC
>TRBV28|TRBJ1-2|many|NA
CASSRSFIRRNYGYTF
TGTGCCAGCAGTCGGAGTTTTATAAGACGGAACTATGGCTACACCTTC
>TRBV6-5|TRBJ1-2|many|TRBD1
CASSPGQAGRGYTF
TGTGCCAGCAGCCCCGGACAGGCAGGACGGGGCTACACCTTC
>TRBV20-1|TRBJ1-2|many|TRBD1
CSASDTGTGHGYTF
TGCAGTGCTAGCGACACCGGGACAGGGCATGGCTACACCTTC
>TRBV5-1|TRBJ1-2|many|NA
CASSLDTSNYGYTF
TGCGCCAGCAGCCTCGACACCTCTAACTATGGCTACACCTTC
>TRBV5-1|TRBJ1-4|many|NA
CASSLGTSDGEKLFF
TGCGCCAGCAGCTTGGGGACTTCGGATGGTGAAAAACTGTTTTTT
>TRBV12-3/TRBV12-4|TRBJ2-4|many|TRBD2
CASSGTSGGVQYF
TGTGCCAGCAGTGGGACTAGCGGTGGGGTTCAGTACTTC
>TRBV5-1|TRBJ2-2|NA|NA
CASSFSGHTGELFF
TGCGCCAGCAGCTTCTCAGGACACACCGGGGAGCTGTTTTTT
>TRBV6-5|TRBJ1-1|many|NA
CASSYGGTVNTEAFF
TGTGCCAGCAGTTACGGTGGGACGGTGAACACTGAAGCTTTCTTT
>TRBV5-5|TRBJ1-3|many|NA
CASSFPTENTIYF
TGTGCCAGCAGTTTCCCGACTGAAAACACCATATATTTT
>TRBV28|TRBJ2-2|many|TRBD1
CASTLGQGVTGELFF
TGTGCCAGCACCCTTGGACAGGGCGTCACCGGGGAGCTGTTTTTT